These T cell receptor beta chains were read from a single sample in a study of cytomegalovirus exposure and HLA in healthy donors. Using immunoSEQ multiplex PCR, the repertoire was profiled, and TCRdb retains in-frame clones only, with some absent. The repertoire holds some 86,000 clones, with about 67% as singletons. The sequencing sample was made of PBMCs. The receptors here all came from a man aged 30 to 39 in good health and CMV-seronegative. Each CDR3 is given with its conserved first and last residue. Each record gives: J gene, clone size, D gene, V gene, CDR3 protein, CDR3 DNA. The D gene is left open where the match is weak. Clone size, where shown, is once, few, many, or a class for clones that have expanded.

J gene: TRBJ1-2
clone size: .
D gene: TRBD1
V gene: TRBV28
CDR3 protein: CASSPTIRGGNGYTF
CDR3 DNA: TGTGCCAGCAGTCCTACCATCAGAGGGGGCAATGGCTACACCTTC

J gene: TRBJ1-2
clone size: .
D gene: .
V gene: TRBV23-1
CDR3 protein: CASRSGGDYGYTF
CDR3 DNA: TGCGCCAGCCGATCGGGGGGGGACTATGGCTACACCTTC

J gene: TRBJ1-2
clone size: .
D gene: TRBD1
V gene: TRBV9
CDR3 protein: CASSGAEGQGGYGYTF
CDR3 DNA: TGTGCCAGCAGCGGAGCCGAGGGACAGGGGGGGTATGGCTACACCTTC

J gene: TRBJ1-5
clone size: .
D gene: .
V gene: TRBV5-1
CDR3 protein: CASSLGWGENQPQHF
CDR3 DNA: TGCGCCAGCAGCTTGGGGTGGGGGGAAAATCAGCCCCAGCATTTT

J gene: TRBJ1-1
clone size: few
D gene: TRBD1
V gene: TRBV10-3
CDR3 protein: CAISRRDRDGKDTEAFF
CDR3 DNA: TGTGCCATCAGTAGAAGAGACAGGGACGGGAAGGACACTGAAGCTTTCTTT

J gene: TRBJ1-1
clone size: once
D gene: .
V gene: TRBV7-3
CDR3 protein: CASSFQAGENTEAFF
CDR3 DNA: TGTGCCAGCAGCTTCCAGGCGGGGGAGAACACTGAAGCTTTCTTT

J gene: TRBJ1-2
clone size: once
D gene: .
V gene: TRBV28
CDR3 protein: CASNTNYGYTF
CDR3 DNA: TGTGCCAGCAATACTAACTATGGCTACACCTTC

J gene: TRBJ2-5
clone size: .
D gene: TRBD2
V gene: TRBV4-3
CDR3 protein: CASSRGTSGTLQETQYF
CDR3 DNA: TGCGCCAGCAGCCGAGGGACTAGCGGGACCCTCCAAGAGACCCAGTACTTC

J gene: TRBJ2-7
clone size: .
D gene: .
V gene: TRBV7-6
CDR3 protein: CASSLVSEAYEQYF
CDR3 DNA: TGTGCCAGCAGCTTAGTATCGGAGGCCTACGAGCAGTACTTC

J gene: TRBJ2-7
clone size: .
D gene: TRBD2
V gene: TRBV7-2
CDR3 protein: CASSLGLAGTYEQYF
CDR3 DNA: TGTGCCAGCAGCTTAGGTCTAGCGGGGACCTACGAGCAGTACTTC

J gene: TRBJ2-3
clone size: .
D gene: .
V gene: TRBV4-1
CDR3 protein: CASSQSRDSDTQYF
CDR3 DNA: TGCGCCAGCAGCCAGTCTCGGGACTCAGATACGCAGTATTTT

J gene: TRBJ1-1
clone size: .
D gene: TRBD1
V gene: TRBV10-1
CDR3 protein: CATSDREDTEAFF
CDR3 DNA: TGCGCCACGTCGGACAGGGAAGATACTGAAGCTTTCTTT

J gene: TRBJ2-7
clone size: few
D gene: TRBD2
V gene: TRBV2
CDR3 protein: CASSDRTSGSSYEQYF
CDR3 DNA: TGTGCCAGCAGTGACAGGACTAGCGGGAGCTCCTACGAGCAGTACTTC

J gene: TRBJ2-7
clone size: .
D gene: TRBD2
V gene: TRBV25-1
CDR3 protein: CASRLAGSYEQYF
CDR3 DNA: TGTGCCAGCCGACTAGCGGGATCCTACGAGCAGTACTTC

J gene: TRBJ2-1
clone size: once
D gene: TRBD2
V gene: TRBV27
CDR3 protein: CASSLIGLEYNEQFF
CDR3 DNA: TGTGCCAGCAGTTTGATTGGACTAGAGTACAATGAGCAGTTCTTC

J gene: TRBJ2-7
clone size: .
D gene: TRBD1
V gene: TRBV19
CDR3 protein: CAHRGSGPYEQYF
CDR3 DNA: TGTGCCCACAGGGGGAGCGGACCCTACGAGCAGTACTTC

J gene: TRBJ2-1
clone size: .
D gene: TRBD2
V gene: TRBV19
CDR3 protein: CASRASGRAGGEQFF
CDR3 DNA: TGTGCCAGTAGGGCTAGCGGGAGGGCCGGGGGTGAGCAGTTCTTC

J gene: TRBJ1-2
clone size: .
D gene: .
V gene: TRBV7-9
CDR3 protein: CASRPRVGDGYTF
CDR3 DNA: TGTGCCAGCAGGCCCAGGGTAGGGGATGGCTACACCTTC

J gene: TRBJ1-5
clone size: .
D gene: TRBD1
V gene: TRBV14
CDR3 protein: CASSPTGGNQPQHF
CDR3 DNA: TGTGCCAGCAGCCCGACAGGGGGAAATCAGCCCCAGCATTTT

J gene: TRBJ1-3
clone size: .
D gene: TRBD1
V gene: TRBV5-1
CDR3 protein: CASSLQTGDAGNTIYF
CDR3 DNA: TGCGCCAGCAGCTTGCAGACAGGGGATGCTGGAAACACCATATATTTT

J gene: TRBJ2-7
clone size: .
D gene: .
V gene: TRBV7-9
CDR3 protein: CASSLSYEQYF
CDR3 DNA: TGTGCCAGCAGCTTGTCTTACGAGCAGTACTTC